The rows below give T cell receptor beta chains drawn from one sample of a study of shared clonotypes between healthy human individuals. Profiled with immunoSEQ multiplex PCR; TCRdb holds only in-frame clones, not every one. The sample holds around 2,000,000 clones, roughly 94% seen once. Sequencing was done on a sample of naive CD8+ T cells sorted from blood. These receptors originate from a man aged 18 to 29 in good health. CDR3s include the opening cysteine and the closing phenylalanine or tryptophan. D genes are given only for firm matches. Clone size is stated in some rows and not others, as once, few, many or a class when expanded.

size	V	D	J	DNA	CDR3
once	TRBV27	-	TRBJ2-7	TGTGCCAGCAGTTTGTATGGGGGCGAGCAGTACTTC	CASSLYGGEQYF
-	TRBV6-6	-	TRBJ2-7	TGTGCCAGCAGTCCCCCAGGGGCCCCGCTCCACGAGCAGTACTTC	CASSPPGAPLHEQYF
-	TRBV6-5	-	TRBJ1-2	TGTGCCAGCAGTTACGGGGCCTACGGAGGCTACACCTTC	CASSYGAYGGYTF
-	TRBV7-9	-	TRBJ2-2	TGTGCCAGCAGCCCCCGGTTGGGGGAGCCCGGGGAGCTGTTTTTT	CASSPRLGEPGELFF
-	TRBV27	TRBD1	TRBJ2-7	TGTGCCAGCAGTTACGGGACAGGAGGGGGAGAGCAGTACTTC	CASSYGTGGGEQYF
-	TRBV4-1	-	TRBJ2-1	TGCGCCAGCAGCGGACCGGAATATGAGCAGTTCTTC	CASSGPEYEQFF
-	TRBV6-5	-	TRBJ2-7	TGTGCCAGCAGCCCGTTAGACTACGAGCAGTACTTC	CASSPLDYEQYF
-	TRBV6-6	-	TRBJ2-4	TGTGCCAGCAGTTACGGCGGCAGGGGAGTTGAAAACATTCAGTACTTC	CASSYGGRGVENIQYF
-	TRBV7-2	TRBD1	TRBJ1-1	TGTGCCAGCAGCGGGCAATCAGCTGGACAGGGGTTATTT	CASSGQSAGQGLF
-	TRBV2	-	TRBJ2-5	TGTGCCAGCACTGAGCTAGCGTACCAAGAGACCCAGTACTTC	CASTELAYQETQYF
-	TRBV6-5	-	TRBJ2-1	TGTGCCAGCAGTGGGACAAACGACAATGAGCAGTTCTTC	CASSGTNDNEQFF
once	TRBV11-2	-	TRBJ2-1	TGTGCCAGCAGCTTAGGATCAGCAAGCTCCTACAATGAGCAGTTCTTC	CASSLGSASSYNEQFF
-	TRBV11-2	-	TRBJ1-2	TGTGCCAGCAGCTCCCAGGGATTGCATGGCTACACCTTC	CASSSQGLHGYTF
-	TRBV7-2	-	TRBJ1-1	TGTGCCAGCAGCTCCCGGAGCGACTTATTGAACACTGAAGCTTTCTTT	CASSSRSDLLNTEAFF
-	TRBV6-1	-	TRBJ1-2	TGTGCCAGCAGCGAAGGAGCTAACTATGGCTACACCTTC	CASSEGANYGYTF
-	TRBV5-3	-	TRBJ1-6	TGTGCCAGAAGCTTGGCATCCAGGGACATCCCCTGCAATTCACCCCTCCACTTT	CARSLASRDIPCNSPLHF
-	TRBV7-3	-	TRBJ2-7	TGTGCCAGCAGCGCCACGGCAACGAATATCTACGAGCAGTACTTC	CASSATATNIYEQYF
-	TRBV4-1	-	TRBJ2-1	TGCGCCAGCAGCCAAGTCAACGTCTACAATGAGCAGTTCTTC	CASSQVNVYNEQFF
-	TRBV27	TRBD1	TRBJ2-7	TGTGCCAGCAGTCTTATCCCACGGACAGGGATTTCCTACGAGCAGTACTTC	CASSLIPRTGISYEQYF
-	TRBV10-1	-	TRBJ2-7	TGCGCCAGCAGTCCAGATACACAGGGAACAATATATCCCTACGAGCAGTACTTC	CASSPDTQGTIYPYEQYF
-	TRBV15	TRBD1	TRBJ2-5	TGTGCCACCAGCAGTGGACAGGCGAGACAAGAGACCCAGTACTTC	CATSSGQARQETQYF
-	TRBV7-9	TRBD2	TRBJ2-2	TGTGCCAGCAGGAAGATGGGCGGGAGTGACACCGGGGAGCTGTTTTTT	CASRKMGGSDTGELFF
once	TRBV7-9	-	TRBJ2-1	TGTGCCAGCAGCTCTCCGTATCAAGTAGCCTACAATGAGCAGTTCTTC	CASSSPYQVAYNEQFF
-	TRBV4-3	-	TRBJ2-7	TGCGCCAGCAGCCAAGTGTTAGGACAAACCTCCTACGAGCAGTACTTC	CASSQVLGQTSYEQYF
-	TRBV7-9	TRBD1	TRBJ2-1	TGTGCCAGCAGCTCTAACAGGGGAGAATCCTACAATGAGCAGTTCTTC	CASSSNRGESYNEQFF
-	TRBV7-2	-	TRBJ2-1	TGTGCCAGCAGCTTAGCGGGGGGATCCTCATCCTACAATGAGCAGTTCTTC	CASSLAGGSSSYNEQFF
once	TRBV30	-	TRBJ2-1	TGTGCCTGGAGTGTACTGGGCAATGAGCAGTTCTTC	CAWSVLGNEQFF
-	TRBV27	TRBD2	TRBJ2-5	TGTGCCAGCAGTTTAGCGGGAGAGGGAGAGACCCAGTACTTC	CASSLAGEGETQYF
-	TRBV15	-	TRBJ1-6	TGTGCCACCAGCAGAGCCCGACCCGATCGGAGTTCACCCCTCCACTTT	CATSRARPDRSSPLHF
-	TRBV27	-	TRBJ2-5	TGTGCCAGCAGTTTATCCAAGCTACAAGAGACCCAGTACTTC	CASSLSKLQETQYF
-	TRBV4-3	-	TRBJ2-2	TGCGCCAGCAGCCTGGGACTGAACACCGGGGAGCTGTTTTTT	CASSLGLNTGELFF
-	TRBV7-6	-	TRBJ1-3	TGTGCCAGCAGCTTAGGCAGGAACTCTGGAAACACCATATATTTT	CASSLGRNSGNTIYF